This T cell receptor beta chain was identified during a study of response to subunit inactivated influenza vaccine. General observations from the study: Only a handful of new T cells, the authors suggested, are recruited with each seasonal influenza vaccination.

TCRdb redid the calling of the RT-PCR reads with MiXCR, one entry per CDR3 protein. The table records about 300,000 distinct CDR3 sequences, about 20% of them present only once. Unmatched junction bases numbered 2, after V lost 1 base and J lost 0 bases. The CDR3 covers 14 residues. Per the germline V gene, CDR1 is DFQATT and CDR2 is SNEGSKA (reference sequence). The table lists this clonotype with a few counts. The antigen is undetermined. This receptor was obtained from a man between 45 and 75 years old who received an inactivated influenza vaccine. The input for sequencing was PBMCs from blood, taken less than 22 months after vaccination. V usage is TRBV20-1 and J usage is TRBJ1-1; 7 nucleotides match TRBD1. DNA for the CDR3: TGCAGTGCTAGAGGGGACAGCATGAACACTGAAGCTTTCTTT. It yields the protein CSARGDSMNTEAFF.